This T cell receptor (beta chain) stems from a study of blood T cell repertoires in COVID-19. Study background: There were acute and convalescent COVID-19 samples, and they came from the United States, Italy and Spain. From T cells, B-cell-depleted T cells, or PBMCs came the material, which was cDNA or gDNA.

Self-reported history from a screening survey and questionnaire set each donor's cohort. Symptom resolution, clearance, or two negative PCRs marked donors in Cohort 3 as recovered. Assay: immunoSEQ multiplex PCR; the TCRdb copy retains only in-frame clones and omits some. The table shows over 150,000 clones, with more than 70% occurring only once. V dropped 4 bases and J dropped 4; count of bases not matched to a gene: 7. CDR3 length: 14 residues. Germline loops: CDR1 SGHNT, CDR2 YYREEE (reference sequence). The sequencing input was PBMCs or T cells enriched from blood (not recorded which). The TCR was taken from a man aged 35-49 years who had recovered from COVID-19. V usage is TRBV5-4 and J usage is TRBJ1-2, with 7 bases identical to TRBD1. The chain's CDR3 is CASSLDRESYGYTF. The CDR3 bases are TGTGCCAGCAGCCTCGACAGGGAATCCTATGGCTACACCTTC.